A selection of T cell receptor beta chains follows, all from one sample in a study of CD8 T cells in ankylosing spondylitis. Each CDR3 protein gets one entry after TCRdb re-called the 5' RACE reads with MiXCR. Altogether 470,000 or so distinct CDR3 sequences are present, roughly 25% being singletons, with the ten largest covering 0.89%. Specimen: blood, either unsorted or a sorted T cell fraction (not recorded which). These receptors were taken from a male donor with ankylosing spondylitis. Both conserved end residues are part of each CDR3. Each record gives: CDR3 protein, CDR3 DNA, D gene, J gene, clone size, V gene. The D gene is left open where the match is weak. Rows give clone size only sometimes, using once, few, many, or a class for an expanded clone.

cdr3_aa: CASRRHGTKAGGANVLTF; cdr3_nt: TGTGCCAGCAGGCGACACGGGACTAAAGCTGGTGGGGCCAACGTCCTGACTTTC; d_call: TRBD2; j_call: TRBJ2-6; clone_size: few; v_call: TRBV27
cdr3_aa: CASSHGLAGGETQYF; cdr3_nt: TGTGCCAGCAGCCACGGACTAGCGGGAGGCGAGACCCAGTACTTC; d_call: TRBD2; j_call: TRBJ2-5; clone_size: few; v_call: TRBV3-1
cdr3_aa: CASSFRAGSTDTQYF; cdr3_nt: TGTGCCAGCAGTTTTAGGGCGGGAAGCACAGATACGCAGTATTTT; d_call: .; j_call: TRBJ2-3; clone_size: many; v_call: TRBV27
cdr3_aa: CASSEAFRISDTEAFF; cdr3_nt: TGTGCCAGCAGTGAAGCCTTCAGAATTTCGGACACTGAAGCTTTCTTT; d_call: .; j_call: TRBJ1-1; clone_size: .; v_call: TRBV6-1
cdr3_aa: CASGAGGIRNQPQHF; cdr3_nt: TGTGCCAGTGGGGCAGGGGGGATTCGCAATCAGCCCCAGCATTTT; d_call: TRBD1; j_call: TRBJ1-5; clone_size: few; v_call: TRBV19
cdr3_aa: CASSSFGSGSYNEQFF; cdr3_nt: TGTGCCAGCAGCTCCTTCGGCAGCGGGAGCTACAATGAGCAGTTCTTC; d_call: TRBD2; j_call: TRBJ2-1; clone_size: once; v_call: TRBV7-9
cdr3_aa: CSASAGPYEQYF; cdr3_nt: TGCAGTGCTAGCGCCGGGCCCTACGAGCAGTACTTC; d_call: .; j_call: TRBJ2-7; clone_size: .; v_call: TRBV20-1
cdr3_aa: CASSLDGTPNTEAFF; cdr3_nt: TGTGCCAGCAGTTTAGATGGGACACCGAACACTGAAGCTTTCTTT; d_call: .; j_call: TRBJ1-1; clone_size: .; v_call: TRBV12-3/TRBV12-4
cdr3_aa: CSAPLMTAGNTIYF; cdr3_nt: TGCAGTGCCCCCCTAATGACAGCTGGAAACACCATATATTTT; d_call: .; j_call: TRBJ1-3; clone_size: few; v_call: TRBV20-1
cdr3_aa: CASSFTSGSDEQYF; cdr3_nt: TGTGCCAGCAGCTTTACTAGCGGGTCAGACGAGCAGTACTTC; d_call: TRBD2; j_call: TRBJ2-7; clone_size: .; v_call: TRBV7-9
cdr3_aa: CASSLKGDRDGYGYTF; cdr3_nt: TGTGCCAGCAGTTTAAAAGGAGACAGGGACGGCTATGGCTACACCTTC; d_call: TRBD1; j_call: TRBJ1-2; clone_size: .; v_call: TRBV27
cdr3_aa: CASSETWTSGRQTQYF; cdr3_nt: TGTGCCAGCAGCGAGACGTGGACTAGCGGGAGGCAGACCCAGTACTTC; d_call: TRBD2; j_call: TRBJ2-5; clone_size: few; v_call: TRBV11-3
cdr3_aa: CASSPPAESFF; cdr3_nt: TGTGCCAGCTCACCACCGGCCGAAAGTTTCTTC; d_call: .; j_call: TRBJ2-1; clone_size: .; v_call: TRBV18
cdr3_aa: CSAIDSRNQPQHF; cdr3_nt: TGCAGTGCTATTGACTCACGGAATCAGCCCCAGCATTTT; d_call: .; j_call: TRBJ1-5; clone_size: .; v_call: TRBV20-1
cdr3_aa: CASSLGFGSYEQYF; cdr3_nt: TGCGCCAGCAGCTTGGGATTCGGATCCTACGAGCAGTACTTC; d_call: .; j_call: TRBJ2-7; clone_size: few; v_call: TRBV5-1
cdr3_aa: CASRGASDTQYF; cdr3_nt: TGTGCCAGCCGGGGGGCATCGGATACGCAGTATTTT; d_call: .; j_call: TRBJ2-3; clone_size: once; v_call: TRBV12-3/TRBV12-4
cdr3_aa: CARSPSRDRDCYTF; cdr3_nt: TGTGCCAGAAGTCCATCCCGGGACAGGGATTGCTACACCTTC; d_call: .; j_call: TRBJ1-2; clone_size: .; v_call: TRBV21-1
cdr3_aa: CSAALNTEAFF; cdr3_nt: TGCAGCGCAGCGCTGAACACTGAAGCTTTCTTT; d_call: .; j_call: TRBJ1-1; clone_size: many; v_call: TRBV29-1
cdr3_aa: CASSTGGIPNTEAFF; cdr3_nt: TGCGCCAGCAGCACCGGAGGAATTCCGAACACTGAAGCTTTCTTT; d_call: .; j_call: TRBJ1-1; clone_size: .; v_call: TRBV5-1
cdr3_aa: CASSPGQENNEKLFF; cdr3_nt: TGTGCCAGCAGCCCAGGACAGGAGAATAATGAAAAACTGTTTTTT; d_call: TRBD1; j_call: TRBJ1-4; clone_size: few; v_call: TRBV7-9
cdr3_aa: CASSLIPSGDNEQFF; cdr3_nt: TGCGCCAGCAGCTTGATACCTAGCGGGGACAATGAGCAGTTCTTC; d_call: TRBD2; j_call: TRBJ2-1; clone_size: .; v_call: TRBV5-1
cdr3_aa: CASRPGPKTYNEQFF; cdr3_nt: TGTGCCAGCAGGCCCGGACCCAAGACCTACAATGAGCAGTTCTTC; d_call: .; j_call: TRBJ2-1; clone_size: .; v_call: TRBV12-3/TRBV12-4
cdr3_aa: CSALSQGGITDTQYF; cdr3_nt: TGCAGTGCTTTATCGCAGGGGGGGATCACAGATACGCAGTATTTT; d_call: .; j_call: TRBJ2-3; clone_size: .; v_call: TRBV20-1
cdr3_aa: CASSEGDNNEQFF; cdr3_nt: TGCGCCAGCTCGGAGGGGGACAACAATGAGCAGTTCTTC; d_call: .; j_call: TRBJ2-1; clone_size: .; v_call: TRBV5-1
cdr3_aa: CASTGTAILNEQFF; cdr3_nt: TGTGCCAGCACCGGGACAGCCATTCTCAATGAGCAGTTCTTC; d_call: TRBD1; j_call: TRBJ2-1; clone_size: .; v_call: TRBV11-3
cdr3_aa: CASSLEPQGRGEQYF; cdr3_nt: TGCGCCAGCAGCTTGGAGCCGCAGGGAAGAGGGGAGCAGTACTTC; d_call: .; j_call: TRBJ2-7; clone_size: .; v_call: TRBV5-1
cdr3_aa: CSALSGRVTYNEQFF; cdr3_nt: TGCAGTGCCTTGAGCGGGAGGGTAACCTACAATGAGCAGTTCTTC; d_call: TRBD2; j_call: TRBJ2-1; clone_size: .; v_call: TRBV20-1
cdr3_aa: CASSLRGRTDTEAFF; cdr3_nt: TGTGCCAGCAGTCTGAGAGGGAGGACAGACACTGAAGCTTTCTTT; d_call: .; j_call: TRBJ1-1; clone_size: .; v_call: TRBV3-1
cdr3_aa: CASSYNRDTDTQYF; cdr3_nt: TGTGCCAGCAGTTATAACCGGGACACAGATACGCAGTATTTT; d_call: .; j_call: TRBJ2-3; clone_size: .; v_call: TRBV27
cdr3_aa: CSAALTGPRGYYGYTF; cdr3_nt: TGCAGTGCCGCATTGACAGGGCCTAGGGGCTACTATGGCTACACCTTC; d_call: TRBD1; j_call: TRBJ1-2; clone_size: .; v_call: TRBV20-1
cdr3_aa: CASRSPREYNEQFF; cdr3_nt: TGTGCCAGCAGGAGTCCGCGGGAGTACAATGAGCAGTTCTTC; d_call: TRBD2; j_call: TRBJ2-1; clone_size: .; v_call: TRBV12-3/TRBV12-4
cdr3_aa: CASSTRTAQETQYF; cdr3_nt: TGTGCCAGCAGCACGCGGACAGCTCAAGAGACCCAGTACTTC; d_call: .; j_call: TRBJ2-5; clone_size: few; v_call: TRBV7-2
cdr3_aa: CSAQQGSEEKLFF; cdr3_nt: TGCAGTGCCCAACAGGGGAGTGAGGAAAAACTGTTTTTT; d_call: TRBD1; j_call: TRBJ1-4; clone_size: .; v_call: TRBV20-1
cdr3_aa: CASSPGLENNEQFF; cdr3_nt: TGTGCCAGCTCACCCGGACTAGAAAACAATGAGCAGTTCTTC; d_call: TRBD2; j_call: TRBJ2-1; clone_size: .; v_call: TRBV18
cdr3_aa: CASRGLAGGSSYNEQFF; cdr3_nt: TGTGCCAGCAGAGGACTAGCGGGGGGAAGCTCCTACAATGAGCAGTTCTTC; d_call: TRBD2; j_call: TRBJ2-1; clone_size: .; v_call: TRBV6-1
cdr3_aa: CASNKGAGESDEQFF; cdr3_nt: TGTGCCAGCAACAAAGGAGCGGGAGAATCCGATGAGCAGTTCTTC; d_call: TRBD2; j_call: TRBJ2-1; clone_size: few; v_call: TRBV12-3/TRBV12-4
cdr3_aa: CASSNRQAAADTQYF; cdr3_nt: TGTGCCAGCAGCAACAGACAGGCCGCTGCAGATACGCAGTATTTT; d_call: .; j_call: TRBJ2-3; clone_size: few; v_call: TRBV14
cdr3_aa: CSAPGTESIKQYF; cdr3_nt: TGCAGTGCTCCCGGGACAGAAAGTATTAAGCAGTACTTC; d_call: TRBD1; j_call: TRBJ2-7; clone_size: few; v_call: TRBV20-1
cdr3_aa: CASSYGPTDEQYF; cdr3_nt: TGTGCCAGCAGCTACGGGCCGACCGACGAGCAGTACTTC; d_call: .; j_call: TRBJ2-7; clone_size: many; v_call: TRBV5-6
cdr3_aa: CASSKGIREQFF; cdr3_nt: TGTGCCAGCAGCAAGGGCATCCGGGAGCAGTTCTTC; d_call: .; j_call: TRBJ2-1; clone_size: few; v_call: TRBV14
cdr3_aa: CASSLAGARYEQYF; cdr3_nt: TGTGCCAGCAGCTTAGCAGGGGCCCGGTACGAGCAGTACTTC; d_call: .; j_call: TRBJ2-7; clone_size: few; v_call: TRBV7-9
cdr3_aa: CSVRSGEGSYEQYF; cdr3_nt: TGCAGCGTTAGAAGTGGAGAGGGCTCCTACGAGCAGTACTTC; d_call: .; j_call: TRBJ2-7; clone_size: .; v_call: TRBV29-1